These 24 T cell receptor beta chains were sequenced from one sample in a study of blood T cell repertoires in COVID-19. The method was immunoSEQ multiplex PCR; TCRdb's version includes in-frame clones alone and lacks a portion of them. The top ten hold over 9.5% of the sample, which has under 90,000 clones, about 80% seen once. The sequenced sample consisted of peripheral blood. The receptor set was obtained from a human donor in a cohort sampled during active COVID-19.

This chain uses TRBV7-9 with TRBJ1-5; the D gene is possibly TRBD1 (6 bases). This CDR3 spans 15 amino acids. In germline, CDR1 is SEHNR, CDR2 FQNEAQ (reference sequence). Trimming removed 9 bases from V and 0 bases from J, with 15 bases in between. CDR3 residues: CARKLRGCSNQPQHF. CDR3 nucleotides: TGTGCCAGAAAGCTCAGGGGATGTAGCAATCAGCCCCAGCATTTT.

This clone was recorded a few times. The V call is TRBV7-9, the J call TRBJ2-7, with 8 bases identical to TRBD1. The CDR3 totals 14 residues. CDR1 and CDR2 (germline): SEHNR, FQNEAQ (reference sequence). V dropped 2 bases and J dropped 5; count of bases not matched to a gene: 5. CDR3: CASSLQGAINEQYF. The DNA for the CDR3 is TGTGCCAGCAGCTTACAGGGGGCGATAAACGAGCAGTACTTC.

The chain uses TRBV7-8 and TRBJ1-5; a weak D match, TRBD1 (5 bases). The CDR3 has 14 residues. Germline CDR1 reads SGHVS; CDR2 reads FQNEAQ. V was cut by 5 bases and J by 3 bases, with 11 bases left in between. This chain's CDR3 is CASSLQGYNQPQHF. The DNA for the CDR3 is TGTGCCAGCAGCCTCCAGGGTTACAATCAGCCCCAGCATTTT.

This rearrangement joins TRBV7-9 to TRBJ1-1; 8 nucleotides match TRBD1. CDR1 and CDR2 (germline): SEHNR, FQNEAQ (reference sequence). Trimming removed 2 bases from V and 11 bases from J; junction bases left unmatched: 19. This CDR3 region has 17 residues. In nucleotides, the CDR3 is TGTGCCAGCAGCTTAAGTGGGACAGGACGCATCGTTGGAGAGGCTTTCTTT. It encodes CASSLSGTGRIVGEAFF.

This clone was recorded a few times. The chain carries TRBV4-3 and TRBJ2-2; D might be TRBD1 (5 bases). Germline-derived CDR1 and CDR2 are LGHNA and YSLEER. The CDR3 covers 15 residues. The V end lost 3 bases, the J end lost 1 base, and 9 bases lay between the germline ends. The CDR3 loop is CASSQDQGNTGELFF. The CDR3 DNA is TGCGCCAGCAGCCAGGATCAGGGGAACACCGGGGAGCTGTTTTTT.

The rearrangement uses TRBV11-1 and TRBJ2-6; D remains ambiguous. With 5 bases removed from V and 4 bases from J, the gap between germline ends came to 6 bases. The CDR3 contains 13 residues. Looked up from germline, CDR1 is SGHAT and CDR2 is FQDESV (reference sequence). As DNA, the CDR3 is TGTGCCAGCAGCCCTCCCGGGGCCAACGTCCTGACTTTC. Translating gives CASSPPGANVLTF.

The chain carries TRBV7-2 and TRBJ2-7; D perhaps matches TRBD2 (6 bases). CDR3 length: 15 residues. Germline CDR1 reads SGHTA; CDR2 reads FQGNSA. Trimming removed 4 bases at V and 2 bases at J, with 15 bases between. CDR3: CASSYPRGSAYEQYF. The CDR3 nucleotides read TGTGCCAGCAGCTACCCCCGGGGGTCGGCCTACGAGCAGTACTTC. The full variable domain, its missing parts supplied by reference TRBV7-2 and TRBJ2-7, is GAGVSQSPSNKVTEKGKDVELRCDPISGHTALYWYRQSLGQGLEFLIYFQGNSAPDKSGLPSDRFSAERTGGSVSTLTIQRTQQEDSAVYLCASSYPRGSAYEQYFGPGTRLTVT.

The chain is built from TRBV5-1 and TRBJ2-7; tentative D call: TRBD2 (5 bases). The CDR3 has 14 amino acids. The V and J ends lost 5 bases and 2 bases respectively, with 14 bases between them. The germline V gene encodes CDR1 SGHRS and CDR2 YFSETQ. CDR3 nucleotide sequence: TGCGCCAGCAGTGCCAGGACGGGAACCTACGAGCAGTACTTC. This translates into CASSARTGTYEQYF.

The genes are TRBV5-4 and TRBJ2-1; the D is unclear. Trimming removed 1 base from V and 2 bases from J, with 10 bases in between. Germline CDR1 SGHNT, CDR2 YYREEE (reference sequence). This CDR3 has 15 amino acids. DNA of the CDR3: TGTGCCAGCAGCTTGAGGCGGAACACCTACAATGAGCAGTTCTTC. It codes for CASSLRRNTYNEQFF.

This chain links TRBV28 with TRBJ1-5, with unresolved D. Germline-derived CDR1 and CDR2 are MDHEN and SYDVKM. The length of the CDR3 is 15 residues. Trimming stripped 6 bases from V and 6 bases from J, with 18 bases between. The CDR3: CASRTGLRAGQPQHF. For the CDR3, the DNA is TGTGCCAGCAGAACGGGCTTAAGGGCGGGTCAGCCCCAGCATTTT.

A single count supports this clone. V and J are TRBV3-1 (or the pseudogene TRBV3-2) and TRBJ2-5, with TRBD2 identical over 9 bases. Germline V CDR1 and CDR2: LGHDT, YNNKEL (reference sequence). This CDR3 contains 18 residues. Trimming removed 1 base from V and 3 bases from J; junction bases left unmatched: 12. DNA for the CDR3: TGTGCCAGCAGCCAAGTCGATAGCGGGGGTGCGCGGGAAGAGACCCAGTACTTC. This encodes CASSQVDSGGAREETQYF.

In this sample, this clone turned up once. The CDR3, as DNA: TGTGCCAGCAGTACGACAGGGACGAAGGTTCAGCCCCAGCATTTT. This sequence encodes CASSTTGTKVQPQHF. This sequence joins TRBV9 and TRBJ1-5; 7 positions match TRBD1. CDR1 is SGDLS and CDR2 is YYNGEE in the germline V gene. J lost 6 bases, V lost 5 bases, and 11 bases had no gene match. CDR3 size: 15 residues.

The chain employs TRBV11-2 and TRBJ1-1; D ambiguous. The CDR3 loop spans 14 amino acids. From germline, CDR1 is SGHAT and CDR2 FQNNGV. V shed 5 bases and J shed 0 bases, with 10 bases lying between them. The CDR3 spells CASSLTGMNTEAFF. DNA of the CDR3: TGTGCCAGCAGCCTGACCGGGATGAACACTGAAGCTTTCTTT.

CDR3 coding DNA: TGTGCCAGCTCACCAATCACTTACGAGCAGTACTTC. Its protein is CASSPITYEQYF. The V call is TRBV18, the J call TRBJ2-7; the D is unclear. In germline, CDR1 is KGHSH, CDR2 LQKENI. Trimming pared 2 bases from V and 4 bases from J, leaving 6 bases between. CDR3 length: 12 residues.

This chain uses TRBV7-9 with TRBJ1-2, with 8 bases lining up with TRBD1. Germline V CDR1 and CDR2: SEHNR, FQNEAQ (reference sequence). Trimming took 6 bases from V and 3 from J; bases not matched to a gene: 0. This CDR3 is 12 amino acids long. The CDR3: CASRQGDYGYTF. The CDR3 DNA is TGTGCCAGCAGACAGGGGGACTATGGCTACACCTTC.

The genes are TRBV5-1 and TRBJ1-2; D gene ambiguous. The V end lost 0 bases, the J end lost 8 bases, and 11 bases lay between the germline ends. The CDR3 runs to 13 residues. Germline assignment: CDR1 SGHRS and CDR2 YFSETQ. In DNA, the CDR3 is TGCGCCAGCAGCTTGGTAGGAATCGGGGGCTACACCTTC. Translation: CASSLVGIGGYTF.

The chain combines TRBV28 with TRBJ1-5; possible D gene TRBD1, 5 bases. Germline V gene data show CDR1 as MDHEN and CDR2 as SYDVKM. The CDR3 totals 15 residues. V lost 6 bases to trimming and J lost 2 bases, with 14 bases between them. DNA for the CDR3: TGTGCCAGCAGGAAAGACAGTCCCGGCAATCAGCCCCAGCATTTT. Amino acids: CASRKDSPGNQPQHF.

This clone has just a few counts. This chain uses TRBV11-2 with TRBJ2-1; TRBD2 agrees at 7 bases. This CDR3 has 14 residues. Germline V CDR1 and CDR2: SGHAT, FQNNGV. V trimming: 1 base; J trimming: 6 bases; junction bases outside the gene matches: 3. This CDR3 reads CASSLGLAANEQFF. The CDR3 DNA is TGTGCCAGCAGCTTAGGGCTAGCGGCCAATGAGCAGTTCTTC.

The genes are TRBV5-4 and TRBJ1-2, with a possible D match to TRBD1 (6 bases). This CDR3 region has 13 residues. The ends were cut back, 0 bases at V and 6 bases at J, with 9 bases in the middle. The germline V gene encodes CDR1 SGHNT and CDR2 YYREEE (reference sequence). The CDR3 spells CASSLDRENGYTF. DNA for the CDR3: TGTGCCAGCAGCTTGGACAGGGAGAATGGCTACACCTTC.

The chain joins TRBV19 to TRBJ2-6; TRBD1 might be the D (5 bases). V gave up 7 bases and J gave up 0 bases, with 16 bases separating them. Looked up from germline, CDR1 is LNHDA and CDR2 is SQIVND (reference sequence). There are 17 residues in the CDR3. DNA for the CDR3: TGTGCCAGTACTCGGTGGGGCGGAACCTCTGGGGCCAACGTCCTGACTTTC. This encodes CASTRWGGTSGANVLTF. The variable domain in full, with the rest retrieved from reference TRBV19 and TRBJ2-6, is DGGITQSPKYLFRKEGQNVTLSCEQNLNHDAMYWYRQDPGQGLRLIYYSQIVNDFQKGDIAEGYSVSREKKESFPLTVTSAQKNPTAFYLCASTRWGGTSGANVLTFGAGSRLTVL.

The rearrangement joins TRBV18 to TRBJ1-1; TRBD1 might be the D (5 bases). There are 17 residues in the CDR3. The germline gives CDR1 KGHSH, CDR2 LQKENI. Between the trimmed V and J ends, which lost 1 base and 5 bases, there was a span of 20 bases. CDR3 sequence: CASSPRPMGGRDTEAFF. The CDR3 nucleotides read TGTGCCAGCTCACCACGCCCTATGGGGGGTCGGGATACTGAAGCTTTCTTT.

This chain uses TRBV11-2 with TRBJ2-7; TRBD1 aligns across 9 bases. V lost 1 base to trimming and J lost 1 base; unmatched junction nucleotides: 8. The CDR3 length is 17 residues. Per germline, CDR1 SGHAT and CDR2 FQNNGV. The CDR3 nucleotides read TGTGCCAGCAGCTTAGGCTATGGGACAGGGAGTTCCTACGAGCAGTACGTC. It translates to CASSLGYGTGSSYEQYV.

This clone was detected only once. The chain has TRBV7-2 and TRBJ2-3; 8 bases are a match to TRBD2. This CDR3 contains 16 residues. In germline, CDR1 is SGHTA, CDR2 FQGNSA. J gave up 5 bases and V 5 bases, and 12 bases lay outside the gene matches. CDR3 in amino acids: CASSVLAGSRGDTQYF. CDR3 coding DNA: TGTGCCAGCAGCGTGTTAGCGGGGAGCCGTGGAGATACGCAGTATTTT.

J is TRBJ2-1 and V is TRBV7-9; the match to TRBD1 covers 8 bases. The CDR3 contains 15 residues. Germline CDR1 SEHNR, CDR2 FQNEAQ (reference sequence). The trim removed 1 base at V and 4 bases at J, leaving 3 bases unmatched. The CDR3 DNA follows: TGTGCCAGCAGCTTAGGGGACAGGAGATACAATGAGCAGTTCTTC. This translates into CASSLGDRRYNEQFF.